The entry below gives a single TCR beta chain sequence along with its context. The entry originates in a study of response to subunit inactivated influenza vaccine. V lost 2 bases and J lost 6, with 11 bases in between. The CDR3 runs to 15 residues. TCRdb used MiXCR to reprocess the RT-PCR reads, holding one entry per CDR3 protein. The sample records 500,000 to 750,000 distinct CDR3 sequences, 12% to 15% being singletons. The chain has TRBV12-3 or TRBV12-4 and TRBJ1-6; D call uncertain. The sequenced sample was PBMCs from blood, obtained roughly 12 days after vaccination. The receptor was isolated from a man aged 45 to 65 who received an inactivated influenza vaccine. The DNA for the CDR3 is TGTGCCAGCAGTTTACGCAGCCGGGGTAATTCACCCCTCCACTTT. This sequence encodes CASSLRSRGNSPLHF.